What follows describes a single TCR beta chain. These data belong to a study of control samples from healthy donors and cancer patients. The CDR3 has 13 residues. Between the trimmed V and J ends, which lost 4 bases and 4 bases, there was a span of 11 bases. Germline assignment: CDR1 SGDLS and CDR2 YYNGEE. Repertoires were generated with immunoSEQ multiplex PCR, while TCRdb's copy carries only in-frame clones and drops some. The table lists 85,000 to 110,000 clones, roughly 89% of them singletons. The chain combines TRBV9 with TRBJ1-1; D is uncertain. The sample consisted of PBMCs. This clonotype was obtained from a man aged 60 to 75 with lung cancer. Here the CDR3 reads CASSPHWGTEAFF. CDR3 nucleotides: TGTGCCAGCAGCCCTCACTGGGGCACTGAAGCTTTCTTT. The entire variable domain, with the rest obtained from reference TRBV9 and TRBJ1-1, is as follows: DSGVTQTPKHLITATGQRVTLRCSPRSGDLSVYWYQQSLDQGLQFLIQYYNGEERAKGNILERFSAQQFPDLHSELNLSSLELGDSALYFCASSPHWGTEAFFGQGTRLTVV.